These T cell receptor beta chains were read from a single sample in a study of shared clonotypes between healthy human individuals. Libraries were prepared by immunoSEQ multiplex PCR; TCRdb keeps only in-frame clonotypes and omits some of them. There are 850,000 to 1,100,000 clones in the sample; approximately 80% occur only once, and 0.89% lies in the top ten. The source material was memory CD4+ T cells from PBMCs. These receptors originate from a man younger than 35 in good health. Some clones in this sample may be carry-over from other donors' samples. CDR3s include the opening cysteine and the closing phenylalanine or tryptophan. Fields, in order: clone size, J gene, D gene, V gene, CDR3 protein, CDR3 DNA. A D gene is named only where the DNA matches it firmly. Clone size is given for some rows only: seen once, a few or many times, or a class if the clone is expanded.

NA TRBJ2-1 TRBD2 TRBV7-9 CASSSSPFSGNRGNEQFF TGTGCCAGCAGCTCCTCCCCCTTTAGCGGGAATCGGGGCAATGAGCAGTTCTTC
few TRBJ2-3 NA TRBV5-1 CASSLAGTDTQYF TGCGCCAGCAGCTTGGCGGGCACAGATACGCAGTATTTT
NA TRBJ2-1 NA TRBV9 CASSAGQGNEQFF TGTGCCAGCAGCGCTGGGCAGGGGAATGAGCAGTTCTTC
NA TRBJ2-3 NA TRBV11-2 CASSRTASTDTQYF TGTGCCAGCAGCCGGACAGCTAGCACAGATACGCAGTATTTT
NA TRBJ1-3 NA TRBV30 CAWSPVFTGNTIYF TGTGCCTGGAGCCCCGTCTTCACTGGAAACACCATATATTTT
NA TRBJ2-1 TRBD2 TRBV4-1 CASSQGEAGTSGIRQFF TGCGCCAGCAGCCAAGGGGAAGCCGGGACTAGCGGGATTAGGCAGTTCTTC
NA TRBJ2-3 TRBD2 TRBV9 CASSVGSSGGTDTQYF TGTGCCAGCAGCGTAGGGTCTAGCGGAGGCACAGATACGCAGTATTTT
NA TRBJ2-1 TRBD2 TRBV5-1 CASTKDHREGLNEQFF TGCGCCAGCACCAAGGACCACCGGGAGGGCCTAAATGAGCAGTTCTTC
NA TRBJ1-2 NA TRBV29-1 CSVVGGGRSGYTF TGCAGCGTCGTAGGAGGGGGAAGGAGTGGCTACACCTTC
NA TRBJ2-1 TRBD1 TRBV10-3 CAISRQGGAYNEQFF TGTGCCATCAGTCGACAGGGGGGGGCCTACAATGAGCAGTTCTTC
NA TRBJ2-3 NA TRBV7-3 CASSLEATDTQYF TGTGCCAGCAGCTTGGAAGCCACAGATACGCAGTATTTT
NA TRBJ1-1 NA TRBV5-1 CASSNPSLGAEAFF TGCGCCAGCAGCAACCCGTCCCTGGGGGCTGAAGCTTTCTTT
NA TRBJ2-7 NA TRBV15 CATSRDISYEQYF TGTGCCACCTCACGGGACATCTCCTACGAGCAGTACTTC
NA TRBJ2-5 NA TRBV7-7 CASSRSWGQETQYF TGTGCCAGCAGCCGTTCGTGGGGCCAAGAGACCCAGTACTTC
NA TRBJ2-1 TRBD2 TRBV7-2 CASSTTGLAGNEQFF TGTGCCAGCAGCACCACGGGACTAGCGGGAAATGAGCAGTTCTTC
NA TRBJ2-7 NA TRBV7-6 CASSSDTDPGQYF TGTGCCAGCAGCTCGGACACAGATCCGGGGCAGTACTTC
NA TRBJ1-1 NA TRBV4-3 CASSQDGSGRTEAFF TGCGCCAGCAGCCAAGATGGTTCGGGGAGAACTGAAGCTTTCTTT
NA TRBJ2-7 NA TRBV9 CASSSGRESYEQYF TGTGCCAGCAGCTCCGGACGGGAGAGCTACGAGCAGTACTTC
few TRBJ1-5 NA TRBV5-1 CASSLDADSNQPQHF TGCGCCAGCAGCTTGGACGCCGATAGCAATCAGCCCCAGCATTTT
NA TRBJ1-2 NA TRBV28 CASSPPGDGYTF TGTGCCAGCAGTCCTCCCGGGGACGGCTACACCTTC
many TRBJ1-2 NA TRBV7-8 CASSGRDPNYGYTF TGTGCCAGCAGCGGCCGGGACCCCAACTATGGCTACACCTTC
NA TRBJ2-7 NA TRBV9 CASSVGGPTYEQYF TGTGCCAGCAGCGTAGGCGGGCCTACCTACGAGCAGTACTTC
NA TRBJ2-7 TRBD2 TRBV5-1 CASSFGQGLAGVGEQYF TGCGCCAGCAGCTTTGGACAGGGACTAGCGGGAGTCGGCGAGCAGTACTTC
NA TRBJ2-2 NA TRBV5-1 CASSLVSGSGDLNTGELFF TGCGCCAGCAGCTTGGTGTCTGGGTCGGGAGACCTTAACACCGGGGAGCTGTTTTTT
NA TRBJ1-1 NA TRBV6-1 CAISPYSGKRAEAFF TGTGCCATCAGTCCCTACTCCGGGAAAAGGGCTGAAGCTTTCTTT
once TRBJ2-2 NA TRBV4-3 CASSQDAAGELFF TGCGCCAGCAGCCAAGATGCGGCCGGGGAGCTGTTTTTT
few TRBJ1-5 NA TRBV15 CATSRAWGRGNQPQHF TGTGCCACCAGCAGAGCATGGGGGCGGGGCAATCAGCCCCAGCATTTT
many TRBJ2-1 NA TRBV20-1 CSATERGEQFF TGCAGTGCTACCGAGAGAGGTGAGCAGTTCTTC
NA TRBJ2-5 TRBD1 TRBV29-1 CSVAGQQETQYF TGCAGCGTTGCGGGACAGCAAGAGACCCAGTACTTC
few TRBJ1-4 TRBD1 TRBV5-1 CASRVRDRAEKLFF TGCGCCAGCAGGGTCCGGGACAGGGCTGAAAAACTGTTTTTT
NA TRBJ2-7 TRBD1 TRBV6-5 CASRRTGSYEQYF TGTGCCAGCAGAAGGACAGGCAGCTACGAGCAGTACTTC
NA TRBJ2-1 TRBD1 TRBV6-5 CASSWDSYNEQFF TGTGCCAGCAGTTGGGACAGTTACAATGAGCAGTTCTTC
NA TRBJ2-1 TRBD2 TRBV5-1 CASSLRELREFRNEQFF TGCGCCAGCAGCTTGAGGGAGTTGCGGGAGTTCCGGAATGAGCAGTTCTTC
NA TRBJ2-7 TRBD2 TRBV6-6 CASRIETGGSAEQYF TGTGCCAGCAGGATTGAAACGGGAGGGTCGGCCGAGCAGTACTTC
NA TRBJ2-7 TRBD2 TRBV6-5 CASSSPASGFYEQYF TGTGCCAGCAGTTCCCCGGCTAGCGGGTTCTACGAGCAGTACTTC